The 7 T cell receptor beta chains below all came from one sample that was sequenced in a study of OX40 agonist ivuxolimab in advanced cancers. Sequenced by immunoSEQ multiplex PCR; TCRdb stores in-frame clones only, minus some. The sample records 77,000 or so clones, roughly 88% being singletons. This specimen was CD4+ or CD8+ T cells sorted from blood, taken in a trial of the OX40 agonist ivuxolimab. These receptors were obtained from an adult with an advanced solid tumor such as melanoma, head and neck, liver or kidney cancer.

The chain has TRBV5-5 and TRBJ1-2; 9 bases are a match to TRBD1. The CDR3 length is 15 residues. Per germline, CDR1 SGHKS and CDR2 YYEKEE (reference sequence). After removal of 4 bases from V and 3 bases from J, the junction contained 7 bases not matched to a gene. The CDR3, as DNA: TGTGCCAGCAGCACCGGACAGGGGACTTACTATGGCTACACCTTC. As protein: CASSTGQGTYYGYTF.

The rearrangement uses TRBV6-5 and TRBJ1-3; TRBD1 is a possible D gene (5 bases). CDR1 and CDR2 from the germline V gene are MNHEY and SVGAGI. The CDR3 is 15 residues long. With 8 bases removed from V and 0 bases from J, the gap between germline ends came to 14 bases. CDR3 bases: TGTGCCAGCTCTTTGGGACGCCTCTCTGGAAACACCATATATTTT. Residues: CASSLGRLSGNTIYF.

J is TRBJ2-2 and V is TRBV6-5; 11 bases map to TRBD1. The CDR3 is made up of 16 amino acids. Per germline, CDR1 MNHEY and CDR2 SVGAGI. The junction had 3 bases not matched to a gene; V was cut back by 0 bases and J by 6 bases. The CDR3 DNA sequence: TGTGCCAGCAGTTACTCCGGGACAGGGGGGTCCGGGGAGCTGTTTTTT. Residues: CASSYSGTGGSGELFF.

V and J are TRBV19 and TRBJ1-5; no definite D call. Germline V gene lookup returns CDR1 LNHDA and CDR2 SQIVND (reference sequence). The CDR3 is made up of 15 amino acids. Trimming left V 3 bases short and J 0 bases short, with 9 bases between. In DNA, the CDR3 is TGTGCCAGTAGTATTCCCAGCTATAGCAATCAGCCCCAGCATTTT. Translation gives CASSIPSYSNQPQHF.

This chain uses TRBV30 with TRBJ1-3; possibly TRBD1 for D (5 bases). V lost 3 bases and J 10 bases, leaving 16 bases between the germline ends. Germline CDR1 reads GTSNPN; CDR2 reads SVGIG (reference sequence). CDR3 length: 13 amino acids. The CDR3 reads CAWSPDPGLTIYF. The DNA of the CDR3 is TGTGCCTGGAGCCCCGACCCGGGACTGACCATATATTTT.

The chain has TRBV30 and TRBJ2-3; D gene ambiguous. Germline-derived CDR1 and CDR2 are GTSNPN and SVGIG (reference sequence). Trimming removed 4 bases at V and 0 bases at J, with 11 bases between. The CDR3 is 14 amino acids. The CDR3 DNA sequence: TGTGCCTGGACTAGGACGGCGAGCACAGATACGCAGTATTTT. Translated: CAWTRTASTDTQYF.

CDR3 amino acids: CASGDEGSETQYF. The CDR3 bases are TGCGCCAGCGGGGACGAGGGATCAGAGACCCAGTACTTC. The V and J genes are TRBV10-1 and TRBJ2-5; the D gene could be TRBD1 or TRBD2 (5 bases each). The V end was cut by 8 bases, the J end by 4 bases, with 14 bases between. The CDR3 loop spans 13 amino acids. CDR1 WNHNN and CDR2 SYGVQD come from the germline V gene (reference sequence).